A selection of T cell receptor beta chains follows, all from one sample in a study of shared T cell receptors in the human thymus. TCRdb's table, derived via immunoSEQ multiplex PCR, lists solely in-frame clones and lacks some. Of hundreds of thousands of clones in the sample, over 75% were seen once. This sample was also put to use in a study of human thymus T cells.

Sequences were obtained from thymocytes. The receptors originated from a boy under two years old with a congenital heart defect. Both conserved end residues are part of each CDR3. D genes are given only for firm matches. Clone size appears in some rows only: once, few, many, or a class for an expanded clone.

CDR3,DNA,J,size,V,D
CASSESLVNPHYEQYF,TGCGCCAGCAGTGAGTCACTGGTAAACCCGCACTACGAGCAGTACTTC,TRBJ2-7,once,TRBV10-1,NA
CATRPSGKETQYF,TGCGCCACCCGTCCTAGCGGGAAAGAGACCCAGTACTTC,TRBJ2-5,NA,TRBV5-1,TRBD2
CASSQTPGLAGPNEQFF,TGCGCCAGCAGCCAAACACCGGGACTAGCGGGACCCAATGAGCAGTTCTTC,TRBJ2-1,NA,TRBV4-1,TRBD2
CASSQDEGGLSYEQYF,TGCGCCAGCAGCCAAGATGAGGGAGGATTATCCTACGAGCAGTACTTC,TRBJ2-7,NA,TRBV4-1,NA
CASSEAPSLAGKPGANVLTF,TGTGCCAGCAGTGAAGCTCCCTCGCTAGCGGGAAAGCCTGGGGCCAACGTCCTGACTTTC,TRBJ2-6,once,TRBV2,TRBD2
CASSGPGQGVGGNQPQHF,TGTGCCAGCAGTGGACCGGGACAGGGGGTAGGAGGCAATCAGCCCCAGCATTTT,TRBJ1-5,NA,TRBV28,TRBD1
CASSQEYRHSQPQHF,TGCGCCAGCAGCCAAGAATACAGGCATAGTCAGCCCCAGCATTTT,TRBJ1-5,NA,TRBV4-3,NA
CAISEVRGPALGSGNTIYF,TGTGCCATCAGTGAAGTGCGGGGGCCTGCTTTAGGATCTGGAAACACCATATATTTT,TRBJ1-3,NA,TRBV10-3,NA
CASSFHRRDRDFNEKLFF,TGTGCCAGCAGCTTCCACCGCCGGGACAGGGACTTTAATGAAAAACTGTTTTTT,TRBJ1-4,NA,TRBV5-6,TRBD1
CASSLDNRRATQYF,TGCGCCAGCAGCTTGGATAACAGGAGGGCGACCCAGTACTTC,TRBJ2-5,NA,TRBV5-1,NA
CASSRDYYEQYF,TGTGCCAGCAGTCGCGACTACTACGAGCAGTACTTC,TRBJ2-7,NA,TRBV28,NA